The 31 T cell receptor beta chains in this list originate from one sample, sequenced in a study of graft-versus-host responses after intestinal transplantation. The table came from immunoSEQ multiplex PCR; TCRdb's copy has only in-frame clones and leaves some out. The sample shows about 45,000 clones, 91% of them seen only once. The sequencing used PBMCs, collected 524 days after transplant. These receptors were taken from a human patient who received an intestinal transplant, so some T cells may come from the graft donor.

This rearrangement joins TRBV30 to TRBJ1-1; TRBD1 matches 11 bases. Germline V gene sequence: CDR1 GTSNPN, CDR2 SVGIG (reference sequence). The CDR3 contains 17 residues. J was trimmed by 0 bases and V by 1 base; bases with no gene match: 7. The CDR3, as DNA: TGTGCCTGGAGTGCCCCGGACAGGGGGCGAATGAACACTGAAGCTTTCTTT. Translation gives CAWSAPDRGRMNTEAFF.

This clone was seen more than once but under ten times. This chain's CDR3 is CATHERNTGELFF. Here the CDR3 DNA reads TGTGCCACCCACGAACGGAACACCGGGGAGCTGTTTTTT. The chain joins TRBV19 to TRBJ2-2; no clear D gene. This CDR3 has 13 amino acids. Germline CDR1 and CDR2: LNHDA and SQIVND (reference sequence). V lost 10 bases and J lost 1, with 10 bases in between.

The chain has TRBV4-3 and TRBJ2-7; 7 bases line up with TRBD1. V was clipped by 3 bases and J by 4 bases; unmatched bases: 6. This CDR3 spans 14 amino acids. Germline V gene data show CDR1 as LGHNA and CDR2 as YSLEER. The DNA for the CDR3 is TGCGCCAGCAGCCACTGGGACAGCGGTTACGAGCAGTACTTC. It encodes CASSHWDSGYEQYF.

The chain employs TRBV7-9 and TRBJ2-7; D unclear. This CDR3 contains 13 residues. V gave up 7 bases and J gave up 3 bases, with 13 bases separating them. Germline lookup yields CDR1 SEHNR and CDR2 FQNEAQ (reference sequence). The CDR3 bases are TGTGCCAGCACCCCTGTTGGGTACTACGAGCAGTACTTC. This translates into CASTPVGYYEQYF.

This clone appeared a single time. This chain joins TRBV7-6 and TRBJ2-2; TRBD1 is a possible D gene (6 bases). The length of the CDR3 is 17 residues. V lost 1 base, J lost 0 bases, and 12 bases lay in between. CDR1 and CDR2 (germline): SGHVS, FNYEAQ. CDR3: CASSLVQGHSNTGELFF. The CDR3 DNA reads TGTGCCAGCAGCTTAGTACAGGGACACTCGAACACCGGGGAGCTGTTTTTT.

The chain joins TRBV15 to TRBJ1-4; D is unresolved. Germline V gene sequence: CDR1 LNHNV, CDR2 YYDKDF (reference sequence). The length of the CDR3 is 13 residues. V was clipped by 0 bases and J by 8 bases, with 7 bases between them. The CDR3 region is CATSRESWEKLFF. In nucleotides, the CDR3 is TGTGCCACCAGCAGAGAGTCTTGGGAAAAACTGTTTTTT.

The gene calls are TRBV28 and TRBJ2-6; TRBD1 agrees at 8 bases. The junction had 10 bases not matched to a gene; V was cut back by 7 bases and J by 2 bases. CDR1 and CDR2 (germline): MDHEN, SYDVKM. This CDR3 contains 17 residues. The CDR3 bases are TGTGCCAGCACCCAGAGGGACAGGCGGGCTGGGGCCAACGTCCTGACTTTC. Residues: CASTQRDRRAGANVLTF.

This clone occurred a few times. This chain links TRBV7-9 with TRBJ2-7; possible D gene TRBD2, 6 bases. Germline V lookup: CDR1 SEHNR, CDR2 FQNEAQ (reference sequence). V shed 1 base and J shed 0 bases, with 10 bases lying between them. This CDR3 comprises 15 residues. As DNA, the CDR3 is TGTGCCAGCAGCTTAGACGACGGGAGCTCCTACGAGCAGTACTTC. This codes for CASSLDDGSSYEQYF.

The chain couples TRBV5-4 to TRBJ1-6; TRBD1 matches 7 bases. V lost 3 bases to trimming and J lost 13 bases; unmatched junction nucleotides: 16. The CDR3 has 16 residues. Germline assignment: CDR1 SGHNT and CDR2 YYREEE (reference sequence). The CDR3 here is CASSSTGQDISHPLHF. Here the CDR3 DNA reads TGTGCCAGCAGCTCGACCGGACAGGACATATCCCACCCCCTCCACTTT.

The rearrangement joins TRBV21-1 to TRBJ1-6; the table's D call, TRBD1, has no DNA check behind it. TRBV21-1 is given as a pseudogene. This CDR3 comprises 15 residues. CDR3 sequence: CASSVSQGDNSPLHF. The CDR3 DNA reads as TGTGCCAGCAGCGTATCCCAGGGGGATAATTCACCCCTCCACTTT.

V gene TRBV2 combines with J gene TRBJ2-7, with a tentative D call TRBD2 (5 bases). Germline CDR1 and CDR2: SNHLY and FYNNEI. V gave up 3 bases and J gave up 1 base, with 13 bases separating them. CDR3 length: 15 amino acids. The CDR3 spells CASSESLARSYEQYF. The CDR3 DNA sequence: TGTGCCAGCAGTGAGTCGCTAGCTAGGTCCTACGAGCAGTACTTC.

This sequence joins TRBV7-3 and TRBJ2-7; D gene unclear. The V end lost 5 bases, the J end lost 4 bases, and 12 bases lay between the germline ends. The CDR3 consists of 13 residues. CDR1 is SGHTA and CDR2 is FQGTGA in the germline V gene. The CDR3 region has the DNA TGTGCCAGCAGCGCAAGTCGGGCTTACGAGCAGTACTTC. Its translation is CASSASRAYEQYF.

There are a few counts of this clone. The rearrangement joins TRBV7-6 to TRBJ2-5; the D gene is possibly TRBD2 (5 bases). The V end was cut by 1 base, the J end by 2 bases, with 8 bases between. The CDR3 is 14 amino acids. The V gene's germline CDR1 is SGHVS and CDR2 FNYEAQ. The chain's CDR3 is CASSLGLPQETQYF. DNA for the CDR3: TGTGCCAGCAGCTTAGGACTACCACAAGAGACCCAGTACTTC.

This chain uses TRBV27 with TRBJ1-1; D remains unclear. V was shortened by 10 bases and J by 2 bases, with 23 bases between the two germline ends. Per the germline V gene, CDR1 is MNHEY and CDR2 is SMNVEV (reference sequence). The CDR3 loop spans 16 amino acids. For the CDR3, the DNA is TGTGCCACCACCCCCACTTATATGGGCCGAAACACTGAAGCTTTCTTT. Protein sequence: CATTPTYMGRNTEAFF.

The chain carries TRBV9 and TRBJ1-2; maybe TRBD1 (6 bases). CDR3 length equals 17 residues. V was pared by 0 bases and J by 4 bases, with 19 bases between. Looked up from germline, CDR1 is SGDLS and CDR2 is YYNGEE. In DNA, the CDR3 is TGTGCCAGCAGCGTAGGGGGGGCAGGGCCCCCTGGCTATGGCTACACCTTC. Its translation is CASSVGGAGPPGYGYTF.

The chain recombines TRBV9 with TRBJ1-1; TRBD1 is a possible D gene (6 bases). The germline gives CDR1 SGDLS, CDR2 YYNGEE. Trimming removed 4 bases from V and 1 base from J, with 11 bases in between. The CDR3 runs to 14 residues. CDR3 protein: CASSMGHTNTEAFF. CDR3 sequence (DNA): TGTGCCAGCAGCATGGGACATACGAACACTGAAGCTTTCTTT. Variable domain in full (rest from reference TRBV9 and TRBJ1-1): DSGVTQTPKHLITATGQRVTLRCSPRSGDLSVYWYQQSLDQGLQFLIQYYNGEERAKGNILERFSAQQFPDLHSELNLSSLELGDSALYFCASSMGHTNTEAFFGQGTRLTVV.

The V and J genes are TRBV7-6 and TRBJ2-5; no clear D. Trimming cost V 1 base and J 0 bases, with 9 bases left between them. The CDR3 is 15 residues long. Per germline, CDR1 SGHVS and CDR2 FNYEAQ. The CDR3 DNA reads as TGTGCCAGCAGCTTAGAGGGCAGTAACCAAGAGACCCAGTACTTC. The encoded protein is CASSLEGSNQETQYF.

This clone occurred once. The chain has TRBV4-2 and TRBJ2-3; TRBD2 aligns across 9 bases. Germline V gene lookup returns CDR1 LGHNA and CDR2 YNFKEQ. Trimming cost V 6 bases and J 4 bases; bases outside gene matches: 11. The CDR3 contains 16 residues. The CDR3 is CASRPLSGSYADTQYF. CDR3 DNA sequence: TGTGCCAGCAGACCCCTTAGCGGGAGCTACGCAGATACGCAGTATTTT.

The CDR3 nucleotides are TGTGCCAGCAGCTTAGAAGTCTCCTACGAGCAGTACTTC. Its translation is CASSLEVSYEQYF. V gene TRBV11-2 combines with J gene TRBJ2-7; D not resolved. The CDR3 is made up of 13 amino acids. Germline values: CDR1 SGHAT, CDR2 FQNNGV. Trimming pared 0 bases from V and 0 bases from J, leaving 3 bases between.

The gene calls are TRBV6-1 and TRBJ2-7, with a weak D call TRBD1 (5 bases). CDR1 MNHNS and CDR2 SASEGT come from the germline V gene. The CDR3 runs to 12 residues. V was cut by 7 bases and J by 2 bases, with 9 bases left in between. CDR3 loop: CASKTGTYEQYF. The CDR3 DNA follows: TGTGCCAGCAAAACAGGTACCTACGAGCAGTACTTC.

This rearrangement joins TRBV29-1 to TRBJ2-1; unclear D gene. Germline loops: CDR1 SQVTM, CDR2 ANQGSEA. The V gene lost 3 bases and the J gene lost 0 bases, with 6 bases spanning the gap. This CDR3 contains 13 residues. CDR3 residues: CSVDPGSYNEQFF. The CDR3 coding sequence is TGCAGCGTTGATCCCGGCTCCTACAATGAGCAGTTCTTC.

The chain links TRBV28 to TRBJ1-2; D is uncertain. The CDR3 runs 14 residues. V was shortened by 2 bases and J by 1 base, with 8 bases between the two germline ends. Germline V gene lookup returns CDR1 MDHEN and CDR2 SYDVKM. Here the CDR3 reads CASSLRLDNYGYTF. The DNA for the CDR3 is TGTGCCAGCAGTTTAAGGCTGGATAACTATGGCTACACCTTC.

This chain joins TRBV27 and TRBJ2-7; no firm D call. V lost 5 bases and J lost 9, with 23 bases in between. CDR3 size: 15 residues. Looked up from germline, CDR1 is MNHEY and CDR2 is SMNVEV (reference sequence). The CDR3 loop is CASSLGRGLLGLQYF. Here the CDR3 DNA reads TGTGCCAGCAGTCTCGGGCGCGGCCTTTTAGGATTGCAGTACTTC.

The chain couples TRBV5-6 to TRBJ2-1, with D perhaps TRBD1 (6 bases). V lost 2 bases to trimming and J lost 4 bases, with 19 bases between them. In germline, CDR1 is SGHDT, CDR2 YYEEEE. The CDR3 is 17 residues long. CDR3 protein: CASSLQLRGWGYNEQFF. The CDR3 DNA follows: TGTGCCAGCAGCTTACAACTCAGGGGCTGGGGATACAATGAGCAGTTCTTC.

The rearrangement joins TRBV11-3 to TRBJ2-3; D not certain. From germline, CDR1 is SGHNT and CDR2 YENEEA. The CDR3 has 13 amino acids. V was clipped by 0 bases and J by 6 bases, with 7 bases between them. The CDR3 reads CASSLESKDTQYF. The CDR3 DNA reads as TGTGCCAGCAGCTTAGAGTCGAAGGATACGCAGTATTTT.

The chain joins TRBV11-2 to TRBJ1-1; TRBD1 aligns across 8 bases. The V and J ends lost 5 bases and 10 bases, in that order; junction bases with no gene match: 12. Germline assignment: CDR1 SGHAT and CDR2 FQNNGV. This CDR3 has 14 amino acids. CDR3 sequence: CASSAEYTGGRAFF. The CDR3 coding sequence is TGTGCCAGCAGCGCAGAGTATACAGGGGGTCGAGCTTTCTTT.

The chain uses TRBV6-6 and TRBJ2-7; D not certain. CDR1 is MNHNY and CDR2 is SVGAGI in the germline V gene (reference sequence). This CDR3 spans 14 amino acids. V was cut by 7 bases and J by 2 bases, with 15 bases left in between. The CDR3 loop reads CASTKGGMAYEQYF. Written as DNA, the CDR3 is TGTGCCAGCACCAAGGGTGGAATGGCCTACGAGCAGTACTTC.

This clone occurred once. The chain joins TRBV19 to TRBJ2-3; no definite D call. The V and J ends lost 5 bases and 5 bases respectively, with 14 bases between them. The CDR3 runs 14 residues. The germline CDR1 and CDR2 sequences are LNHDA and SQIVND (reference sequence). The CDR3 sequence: CASSPSGWGDTQYF. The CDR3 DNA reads TGTGCCAGTAGTCCCTCCGGCTGGGGAGATACGCAGTATTTT.

The DNA of the CDR3 is TGTGCCAGCAGTTACCTGGGGGGGACTGAAGCTTTCTTT. This gives the protein CASSYLGGTEAFF. The chain is built from TRBV6-9 and TRBJ1-1; the D gene is possibly TRBD1 (5 bases). CDR3 length: 13 amino acids. Trimming stripped 3 bases from V and 5 bases from J, with 10 bases between. Germline CDR1 MNHGY, CDR2 SVAAGI.

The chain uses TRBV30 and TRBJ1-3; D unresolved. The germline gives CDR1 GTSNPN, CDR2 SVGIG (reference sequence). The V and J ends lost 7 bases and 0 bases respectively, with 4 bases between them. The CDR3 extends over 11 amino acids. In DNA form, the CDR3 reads TGTGCCTCCGACTCTGGAAACACCATATATTTT. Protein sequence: CASDSGNTIYF.

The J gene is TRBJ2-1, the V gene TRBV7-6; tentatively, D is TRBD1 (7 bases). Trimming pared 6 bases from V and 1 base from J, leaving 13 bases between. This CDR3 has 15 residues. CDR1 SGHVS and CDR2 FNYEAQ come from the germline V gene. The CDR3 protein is CASRRDSSSYNEQFF. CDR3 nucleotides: TGTGCCAGCAGGCGGGACAGTTCATCCTACAATGAGCAGTTCTTC.